The 18 T cell receptor beta chains listed next were all sequenced from one sample in a study of CD8+ T cells in alopecia areata (dated by TCRdb to the late 2010s). Library creation used the immunoSEQ multiplex PCR assay. RNA was extracted from all samples and reverse transcribed into cDNA, which served as template for TCR sequencing. The table comes from immuneACCESS by way of TCRdb, which keeps in-frame sequences with V and J called. Part of the clones is missing from these tables; in studies checked, under half for an unresolved V gene and the rest for unknown reasons. The sample table lists 250,000 or so clones, roughly 69% of them with a count of one. The ten largest clonotypes hold 1% to 1.5% of the sample. The time point label corresponds to: baseline before oral tofacitinib. The sequences come from CD4+ T cells sorted from blood, collected at week 0. The receptors come from a human donor with alopecia areata.

This rearrangement joins TRBV4-3 to TRBJ2-3; perhaps TRBD1 as D (6 bases). CDR1 LGHNA and CDR2 YSLEER come from the germline V gene. The CDR3 covers 17 residues. V was cut by 0 bases and J by 0 bases, with 13 bases left in between. CDR3 loop: CASSQDARTVSTDTQYF. Here the CDR3 DNA reads TGCGCCAGCAGCCAAGATGCCCGGACAGTTAGCACAGATACGCAGTATTTT.

The chain uses TRBV25-1 and TRBJ2-3; D perhaps matches TRBD2 (5 bases). V was shortened by 1 base and J by 0 bases, with 11 bases between the two germline ends. Germline assignment: CDR1 MGHDK and CDR2 SYGVNS. There are 16 residues in the CDR3. The CDR3 spells CASSELPADSTDTQYF. CDR3 sequence (DNA): TGTGCCAGCAGTGAATTACCAGCGGACAGCACAGATACGCAGTATTTT.

The V gene is TRBV30, the J gene TRBJ1-5, with 8 bases that match TRBD1. The CDR3 totals 15 residues. The J segment lost 0 bases and the V segment lost 3 bases, leaving 4 bases of the junction unmatched. CDR1 is GTSNPN and CDR2 is SVGIG in the germline V gene (reference sequence). The CDR3 reads CAWSRGQGSNQPQHF. The CDR3 nucleotides read TGTGCCTGGAGCAGGGGGCAGGGTAGCAATCAGCCCCAGCATTTT.

The chain uses TRBV11-2 and TRBJ2-1, with D possibly TRBD2 on 6 matching bases. This CDR3 region has 15 residues. CDR1 is SGHAT and CDR2 is FQNNGV in the germline V gene. V lost 5 bases and J lost 2, with 13 bases in between. CDR3 DNA sequence: TGTGCCAGCAGCGCCATAACGGGGGCCTACAATGAGCAGTTCTTC. Residues: CASSAITGAYNEQFF.

This clone was seen at least ten times. The CDR3 nucleotides read TGCGCCAGCAGCTTTGGACTAGCGGGGGGATCCTACGAGCAGTACTTC. This encodes CASSFGLAGGSYEQYF. The genes are TRBV5-1 and TRBJ2-7, with 14 nucleotides matching TRBD2. Trimming took 2 bases from V and 1 from J; bases not matched to a gene: 2. There are 16 residues in the CDR3. Germline values: CDR1 SGHRS, CDR2 YFSETQ.

This clone has only a few counts. The chain recombines TRBV6-5 with TRBJ1-5, with TRBD1 matching 7 bases. The CDR3 runs 14 residues. Germline V gene sequence: CDR1 MNHEY, CDR2 SVGAGI. J gave up 5 bases and V 5 bases, and 6 bases lay outside the gene matches. In DNA form, the CDR3 reads TGTGCCAGCAGTGCATCAGGGGGAGATCAGCCCCAGCATTTT. This codes for CASSASGGDQPQHF.

The V gene is TRBV9, the J gene TRBJ2-5; maybe TRBD2 (5 bases). Trimming cost V 10 bases and J 0 bases, with 7 bases left between them. The germline V gene has CDR1 SGDLS and CDR2 YYNGEE. The length of the CDR3 is 11 residues. The CDR3 DNA follows: TGTGCCTCCGGGAACCAAGAGACCCAGTACTTC. Amino acids: CASGNQETQYF.

The V call is TRBV30, the J call TRBJ2-5; unclear D gene. This CDR3 has 11 amino acids. The germline V gene encodes CDR1 GTSNPN and CDR2 SVGIG (reference sequence). V was shortened by 2 bases and J by 4 bases, with 5 bases between the two germline ends. The CDR3 loop reads CAWSTRETQYF. The CDR3 DNA reads as TGTGCCTGGAGTACCCGAGAGACCCAGTACTTC.

The V and J genes are TRBV30 and TRBJ2-7, with D uncertain. CDR3 length: 12 residues. V lost 2 bases to trimming and J lost 5 bases, with 10 bases between them. Germline lookup yields CDR1 GTSNPN and CDR2 SVGIG (reference sequence). As DNA, the CDR3 is TGTGCCTGGAGTAAGTCAAACGACGAGCAGTACTTC. Residues: CAWSKSNDEQYF.

The rearrangement joins TRBV27 to TRBJ2-4; D is ambiguous. Germline CDR1 reads MNHEY; CDR2 reads SMNVEV (reference sequence). V lost 3 bases and J lost 3, with 6 bases in between. This CDR3 has 13 amino acids. CDR3 nucleotides: TGTGCCAGCAGTTTTACAGTCAAAAACATTCAGTACTTC. As protein: CASSFTVKNIQYF.

This rearrangement joins TRBV19 to TRBJ2-2, with D possibly being TRBD1 (5 bases). V lost 4 bases, J lost 6 bases, and 9 bases lay in between. From germline, CDR1 is LNHDA and CDR2 SQIVND (reference sequence). The length of the CDR3 is 13 residues. Here the CDR3 reads CASSKQGPGELFF. In DNA, the CDR3 is TGTGCCAGTAGTAAGCAGGGTCCCGGGGAGCTGTTTTTT.

This chain links TRBV27 with TRBJ1-2, with a possible D match to TRBD1 (5 bases). V dropped 6 bases and J dropped 6 bases, with 17 bases sitting between them. CDR3 length: 14 residues. Germline assignment: CDR1 MNHEY and CDR2 SMNVEV (reference sequence). This CDR3 reads CASSNSQWGNGYTF. The CDR3 DNA reads as TGTGCCAGCAGCAACAGCCAGTGGGGGAATGGCTACACCTTC.

This clone showed up just a few times. The chain carries TRBV7-8 and TRBJ1-4; no clear D gene. CDR1 is SGHVS, CDR2 FQNEAQ, per germline. This CDR3 is 15 amino acids long. Trimming took off 3 bases at V and 4 bases at J, with 12 bases between the two ends. Here the CDR3 DNA reads TGTGCCAGCAGCTTTCCGGCTTCAAGTAATGAAAAACTGTTTTTT. It encodes CASSFPASSNEKLFF.

The chain links TRBV7-9 to TRBJ1-2; TRBD1 agrees at 7 bases. Germline V lookup: CDR1 SEHNR, CDR2 FQNEAQ (reference sequence). V trimming: 5 bases; J trimming: 2 bases; junction bases outside the gene matches: 5. This CDR3 comprises 14 residues. The DNA for the CDR3 is TGTGCCAGCAGCCCAAGGACAGGAAACTATGGCTACACCTTC. Protein sequence: CASSPRTGNYGYTF.

This chain connects TRBV13 to TRBJ2-7; D tentatively fits TRBD1 or TRBD2 (5 bases each). The germline V gene encodes CDR1 PRHDT and CDR2 FYEKMQ (reference sequence). The V and J ends lost 5 bases and 2 bases respectively, with 13 bases between them. The CDR3 is made up of 14 amino acids. This CDR3 reads CASSPRDGTYEQYF. CDR3 nucleotide sequence: TGTGCCAGCAGCCCCCGGGACGGAACCTACGAGCAGTACTTC. The variable domain in full, with the rest retrieved from reference TRBV13 and TRBJ2-7, is AAGVIQSPRHLIKEKRETATLKCYPIPRHDTVYWYQQGPGQDPQFLISFYEKMQSDKGSIPDRFSAQQFSDYHSELNMSSLELGDSALYFCASSPRDGTYEQYFGPGTRLTVT.

The chain carries TRBV30 and TRBJ2-2, with D unclear. The germline CDR1 and CDR2 sequences are GTSNPN and SVGIG (reference sequence). CDR3 length equals 12 residues. V gave up 3 bases and J gave up 7 bases, with 9 bases separating them. The CDR3, as DNA: TGTGCCTGGAGGGCACATAACGGGGAGCTGTTTTTT. It translates to CAWRAHNGELFF. Full variable domain (rest looked up from reference TRBV30 and TRBJ2-2): SQTIHQWPATLVQPVGSPLSLECTVEGTSNPNLYWYRQAAGRGLQLLFYSVGIGQISSEVPQNLSASRPQDRQFILSSKKLLLSDSGFYLCAWRAHNGELFFGEGSRLTVL.

V and J are TRBV13 and TRBJ2-7; a possible D gene is TRBD2 (6 bases). Germline CDR1 is PRHDT and CDR2 is FYEKMQ (reference sequence). This CDR3 has 14 amino acids. V was pared by 5 bases and J by 2 bases, with 13 bases between. The CDR3 is CASSRGKGPYEQYF. The DNA of the CDR3 is TGTGCCAGCAGCCGGGGGAAGGGGCCCTACGAGCAGTACTTC.

This chain connects TRBV6-5 to TRBJ1-1; D not resolved. Trimming took 6 bases from V and 2 from J, leaving 7 bases between them. Per the germline V gene, CDR1 is MNHEY and CDR2 is SVGAGI. CDR3 length equals 12 residues. The CDR3 spells CASRAPNTEAFF. CDR3 DNA: TGTGCCAGCAGGGCGCCCAACACTGAAGCTTTCTTT.